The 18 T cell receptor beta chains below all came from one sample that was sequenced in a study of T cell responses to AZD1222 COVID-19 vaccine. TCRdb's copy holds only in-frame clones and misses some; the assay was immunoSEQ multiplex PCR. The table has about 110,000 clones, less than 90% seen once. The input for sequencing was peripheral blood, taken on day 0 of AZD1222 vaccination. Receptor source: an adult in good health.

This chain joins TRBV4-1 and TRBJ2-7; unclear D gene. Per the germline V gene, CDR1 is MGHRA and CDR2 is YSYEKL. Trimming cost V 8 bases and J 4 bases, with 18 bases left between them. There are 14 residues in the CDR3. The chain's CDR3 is CASRPRAAEYEQYF. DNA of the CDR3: TGCGCCAGCCGCCCAAGGGCTGCGGAGTACGAGCAGTACTTC.

CDR3 nucleotides: TGCGCCAGCAGCCAAGGCGCGGGAGTCTACGAGCAGTACTTC. Translated: CASSQGAGVYEQYF. This chain joins TRBV4-1 and TRBJ2-7, with 7 nucleotides matching TRBD2. The CDR3 is 14 amino acids. Germline V gene data show CDR1 as MGHRA and CDR2 as YSYEKL. V was clipped by 1 base and J by 3 bases; unmatched bases: 3.

In DNA, the CDR3 is TGTGCCAGCAGCCCCTTAACCTTCCTGGGGCCCACAGATACGCAGTATTTT. It is translated as CASSPLTFLGPTDTQYF. This chain connects TRBV28 to TRBJ2-3, with D perhaps TRBD1 (5 bases). The CDR3 spans 17 residues. The germline V and J ends were trimmed by 6 bases and 2 bases, with 21 bases remaining between them. Germline CDR1 and CDR2: MDHEN and SYDVKM.

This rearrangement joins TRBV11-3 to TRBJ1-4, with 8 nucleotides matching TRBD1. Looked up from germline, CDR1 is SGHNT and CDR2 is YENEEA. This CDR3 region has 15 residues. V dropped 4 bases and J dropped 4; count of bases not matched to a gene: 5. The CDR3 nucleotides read TGTGCCAGCAGCTCCAGGGGGCAGATTAATGAAAAACTGTTTTTT. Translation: CASSSRGQINEKLFF.

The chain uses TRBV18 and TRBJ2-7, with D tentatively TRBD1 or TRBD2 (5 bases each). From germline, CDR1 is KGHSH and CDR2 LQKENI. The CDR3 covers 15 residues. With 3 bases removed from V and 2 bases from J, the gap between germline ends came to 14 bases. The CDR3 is CASSPIRDGTYEQYF. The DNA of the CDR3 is TGTGCCAGCTCACCGATTCGGGACGGAACCTACGAGCAGTACTTC.

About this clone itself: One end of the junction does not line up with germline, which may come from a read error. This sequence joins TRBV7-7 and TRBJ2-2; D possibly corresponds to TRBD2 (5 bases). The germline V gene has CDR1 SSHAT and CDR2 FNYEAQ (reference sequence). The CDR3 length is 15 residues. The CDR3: CASSSDFLNTGELFF. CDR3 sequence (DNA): TGTGCTAGCAGCTCGGACTTTCTGAACACCGGGGAGCTGTTTTTT.

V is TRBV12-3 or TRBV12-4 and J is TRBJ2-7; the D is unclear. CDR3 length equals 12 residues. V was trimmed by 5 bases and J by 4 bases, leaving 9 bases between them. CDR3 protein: CASSATPYEQYF. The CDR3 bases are TGTGCCAGCAGTGCGACACCTTACGAGCAGTACTTC.

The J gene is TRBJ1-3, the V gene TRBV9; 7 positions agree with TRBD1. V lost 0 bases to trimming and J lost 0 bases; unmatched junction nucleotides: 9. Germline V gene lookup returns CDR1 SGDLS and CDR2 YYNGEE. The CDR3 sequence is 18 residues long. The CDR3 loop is CASSVGVGRGSSGNTIYF. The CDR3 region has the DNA TGTGCCAGCAGCGTAGGGGTGGGCAGGGGGAGCTCTGGAAACACCATATATTTT. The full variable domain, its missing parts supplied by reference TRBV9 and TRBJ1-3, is DSGVTQTPKHLITATGQRVTLRCSPRSGDLSVYWYQQSLDQGLQFLIQYYNGEERAKGNILERFSAQQFPDLHSELNLSSLELGDSALYFCASSVGVGRGSSGNTIYFGEGSWLTVV.

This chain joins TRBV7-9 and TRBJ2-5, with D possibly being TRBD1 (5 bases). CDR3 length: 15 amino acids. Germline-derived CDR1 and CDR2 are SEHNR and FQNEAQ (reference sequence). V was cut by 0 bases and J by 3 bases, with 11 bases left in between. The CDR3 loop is CASSLARQGKETQYF. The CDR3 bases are TGTGCCAGCAGCTTAGCGCGGCAGGGTAAAGAGACCCAGTACTTC.

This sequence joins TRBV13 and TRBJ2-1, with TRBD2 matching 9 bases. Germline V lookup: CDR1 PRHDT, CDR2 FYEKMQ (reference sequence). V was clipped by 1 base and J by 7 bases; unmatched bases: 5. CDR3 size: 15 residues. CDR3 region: CASSLAASGKNEQFF. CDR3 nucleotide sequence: TGTGCCAGCAGCTTAGCAGCTAGCGGGAAGAATGAGCAGTTCTTC.

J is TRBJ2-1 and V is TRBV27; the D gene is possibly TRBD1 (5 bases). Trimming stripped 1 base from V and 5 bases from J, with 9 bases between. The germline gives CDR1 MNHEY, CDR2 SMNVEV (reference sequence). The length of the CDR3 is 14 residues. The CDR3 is CASSLWGSDNEQFF. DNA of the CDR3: TGTGCCAGCAGTTTATGGGGCAGTGACAATGAGCAGTTCTTC.

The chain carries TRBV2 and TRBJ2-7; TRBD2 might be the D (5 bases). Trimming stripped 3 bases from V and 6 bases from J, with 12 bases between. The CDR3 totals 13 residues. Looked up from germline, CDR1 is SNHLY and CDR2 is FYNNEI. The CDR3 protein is CASSDNLAPEQYF. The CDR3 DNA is TGTGCCAGCAGTGATAACCTAGCACCCGAGCAGTACTTC. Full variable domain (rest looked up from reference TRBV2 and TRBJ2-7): EPEVTQTPSHQVTQMGQEVILRCVPISNHLYFYWYRQILGQKVEFLVSFYNNEISEKSEIFDDQFSVERPDGSNFTLKIRSTKLEDSAMYFCASSDNLAPEQYFGPGTRLTVT.

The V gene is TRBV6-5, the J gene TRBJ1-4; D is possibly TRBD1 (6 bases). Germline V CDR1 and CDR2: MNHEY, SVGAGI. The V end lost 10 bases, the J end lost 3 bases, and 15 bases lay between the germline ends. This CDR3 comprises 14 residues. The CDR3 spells CATRWGLANEKLFF. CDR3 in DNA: TGTGCCACCAGGTGGGGGCTGGCTAATGAAAAACTGTTTTTT.

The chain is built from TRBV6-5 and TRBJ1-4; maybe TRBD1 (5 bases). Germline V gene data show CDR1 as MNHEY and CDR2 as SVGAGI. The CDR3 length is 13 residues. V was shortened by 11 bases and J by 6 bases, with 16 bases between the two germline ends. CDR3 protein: CAGGGLVDEKLFF. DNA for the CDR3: TGTGCCGGGGGGGGGTTAGTTGATGAAAAACTGTTTTTT.

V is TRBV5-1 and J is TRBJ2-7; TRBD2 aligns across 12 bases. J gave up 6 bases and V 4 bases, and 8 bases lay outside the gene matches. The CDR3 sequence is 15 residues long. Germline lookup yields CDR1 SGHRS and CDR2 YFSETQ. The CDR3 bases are TGCGCCAGCAGCGTCCCTAGCGGGGGGGCCTCCGAGCAGTACTTC. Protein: CASSVPSGGASEQYF.

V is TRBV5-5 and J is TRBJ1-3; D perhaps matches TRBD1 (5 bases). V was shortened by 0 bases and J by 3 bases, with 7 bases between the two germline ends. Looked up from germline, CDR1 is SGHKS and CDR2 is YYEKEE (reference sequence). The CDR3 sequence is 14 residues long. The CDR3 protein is CASSLGGVGNTIYF. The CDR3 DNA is TGTGCCAGCAGCTTGGGAGGGGTTGGAAACACCATATATTTT.

For the CDR3, the DNA is TGTGCCAGCAGTTTAGGGGCCCGGAGTGAGCAGTTCTTC. It codes for CASSLGARSEQFF. This rearrangement joins TRBV12-3 or TRBV12-4 to TRBJ2-1; D gene unclear. CDR3 size: 13 residues. V lost 1 base to trimming and J lost 9 bases, with 10 bases between them.

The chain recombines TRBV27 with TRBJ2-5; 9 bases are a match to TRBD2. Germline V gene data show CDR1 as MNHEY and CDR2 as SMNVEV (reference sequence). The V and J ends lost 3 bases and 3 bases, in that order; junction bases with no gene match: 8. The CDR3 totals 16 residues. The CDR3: CASSLGLAGIKETQYF. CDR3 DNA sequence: TGTGCCAGCAGTTTGGGGCTAGCGGGAATAAAAGAGACCCAGTACTTC.